Below are 21 T cell receptor beta chains sequenced from a single sample in a study of T cell clonotyping in hematopoietic cell transplantation. Libraries were prepared by immunoSEQ multiplex PCR; TCRdb keeps only in-frame clonotypes and omits some of them. There are some 26,000 clones in the sample; under 90% occur only once, and around 1.9% lies in the top ten. Indicated time point: recipient sample about 28 days before transplant, after cytoreduction. The material sequenced was peripheral blood mononuclear cells, taken before stem cell transplant. The receptors were gathered from a man between 35 and 55 years old with acute myeloid leukemia. Some clones in this sample may be carry-over from other donors' samples.

The rearrangement joins TRBV9 to TRBJ2-7; D is unclear. Deletions cut 0 bases from V and 7 bases from J, with 11 bases between. The CDR3 is 13 residues long. The V gene's germline CDR1 is SGDLS and CDR2 YYNGEE. CDR3 sequence reads: CASSVEAGREQYF. In nucleotides, the CDR3 is TGTGCCAGCAGCGTAGAAGCCGGTCGGGAGCAGTACTTC.

V is TRBV7-8 and J is TRBJ2-7, with TRBD1 matching over 9 bases. The CDR3 length is 15 residues. The germline CDR1 and CDR2 sequences are SGHVS and FQNEAQ. V lost 5 bases, J lost 2 bases, and 7 bases stayed unmatched. The CDR3 DNA reads TGTGCCAGCAGCGCGGGACAGGGTAATCCCTACGAGCAGTACTTC. As protein: CASSAGQGNPYEQYF. The complete variable domain, with remaining parts taken from reference TRBV7-8 and TRBJ2-7, reads GAGVSQSPRYKVAKRGQDVALRCDPISGHVSLFWYQQALGQGPEFLTYFQNEAQLDKSGLPSDRFFAERPEGSVSTLKIQRTQQEDSAVYLCASSAGQGNPYEQYFGPGTRLTVT.

The chain couples TRBV6-5 to TRBJ1-1; D is possibly TRBD1 (5 bases). Germline lookup yields CDR1 MNHEY and CDR2 SVGAGI. V gave up 3 bases and J gave up 4 bases, with 9 bases separating them. CDR3 length: 13 amino acids. Here the CDR3 DNA reads TGTGCCAGCAGTTATCGGGGCCCCACTGAAGCTTTCTTT. It is translated as CASSYRGPTEAFF.

The chain couples TRBV7-8 to TRBJ2-1; maybe TRBD2 (5 bases). Germline CDR1 reads SGHVS; CDR2 reads FQNEAQ. The CDR3 has 16 amino acids. V dropped 4 bases and J dropped 0 bases, with 13 bases sitting between them. CDR3 in amino acids: CASSSHEAVSYNEQFF. In DNA, the CDR3 is TGTGCCAGCAGCTCTCACGAAGCGGTCTCCTACAATGAGCAGTTCTTC.

The gene calls are TRBV7-8 and TRBJ2-1, with 8 positions matching TRBD1. J was trimmed by 2 bases and V by 5 bases; bases with no gene match: 8. There are 16 residues in the CDR3. Per germline, CDR1 SGHVS and CDR2 FQNEAQ. In DNA form, the CDR3 reads TGTGCCAGCAGCCCGTGGGCAGGGGGCACCTACAATGAGCAGTTCTTC. Protein sequence: CASSPWAGGTYNEQFF.

The rearrangement uses TRBV27 and TRBJ2-1; 7 bases align to TRBD2. The CDR3 length is 16 residues. The junction had 13 bases not matched to a gene; V was cut back by 7 bases and J by 4 bases. Per germline, CDR1 MNHEY and CDR2 SMNVEV (reference sequence). This chain's CDR3 is CASTSTGLAVYNEQFF. The CDR3 coding sequence is TGTGCCAGCACCTCAACCGGGCTAGCGGTATACAATGAGCAGTTCTTC.

This rearrangement joins TRBV4-3 to TRBJ1-2; 10 bases match TRBD1. The CDR3 has 16 amino acids. Unmatched junction bases numbered 9, after V lost 0 bases and J lost 8 bases. Germline values: CDR1 LGHNA, CDR2 YSLEER. The CDR3 loop reads CASSQETSGQGLGYTF. The CDR3 DNA follows: TGCGCCAGCAGCCAAGAAACCTCGGGACAGGGGTTAGGCTACACCTTC.

The rearrangement links TRBV6-6 to TRBJ2-7, with a weak D call TRBD2 (6 bases). V was clipped by 5 bases and J by 5 bases, with 19 bases between them. The CDR3 spans 15 residues. CDR1 is MNHNY and CDR2 is SVGAGI in the germline V gene (reference sequence). The CDR3 protein is CASSKAQAGGDEQYF. The CDR3 nucleotides read TGTGCCAGCAGTAAAGCACAGGCCGGGGGTGACGAGCAGTACTTC.

This rearrangement joins TRBV5-1 to TRBJ2-7; 9 bases are shared with TRBD1. The length of the CDR3 is 14 residues. V lost 3 bases to trimming and J lost 6 bases; unmatched junction nucleotides: 7. The germline CDR1 and CDR2 sequences are SGHRS and YFSETQ. The CDR3 sequence: CASSSGQGAGEQYF. The CDR3 DNA is TGCGCCAGCAGCTCGGGACAGGGAGCCGGCGAGCAGTACTTC. Together with reference TRBV5-1 and TRBJ2-7, the CDR3 gives the full variable domain: KAGVTQTPRYLIKTRGQQVTLSCSPISGHRSVSWYQQTPGQGLQFLFEYFSETQRNKGNFPGRFSGRQFSNSRSEMNVSTLELGDSALYLCASSSGQGAGEQYFGPGTRLTVT.

The CDR3 DNA follows: TGTGCCAGCAGCTTAATGGGCCGAAGCACAGATACGCAGTATTTT. Its protein is CASSLMGRSTDTQYF. This chain connects TRBV7-3 to TRBJ2-3; D remains unclear. In germline, CDR1 is SGHTA, CDR2 FQGTGA. V dropped 1 base and J dropped 0 bases, with 8 bases sitting between them. The CDR3 consists of 15 residues.

V and J are TRBV7-9 and TRBJ1-1; D gene ambiguous. CDR3 length: 15 residues. Germline-derived CDR1 and CDR2 are SEHNR and FQNEAQ (reference sequence). Trimming removed 0 bases at V and 4 bases at J, with 12 bases between. The CDR3 bases are TGTGCCAGCAGCTTAGCGCACCGGCGGATCACTGAAGCTTTCTTT. It codes for CASSLAHRRITEAFF.

The V call is TRBV30, the J call TRBJ1-6, with D possibly matching TRBD1 (5 bases). The CDR3 has 16 residues. Germline values: CDR1 GTSNPN, CDR2 SVGIG (reference sequence). V lost 2 bases, J lost 5 bases, and 16 bases lay in between. The CDR3 protein is CAWSSKTAGNNSPLHF. The CDR3 DNA is TGTGCCTGGAGTTCTAAGACAGCGGGAAATAATTCACCCCTCCACTTT. The full variable domain, with the rest looked up from reference TRBV30 and TRBJ1-6, is SQTIHQWPATLVQPVGSPLSLECTVEGTSNPNLYWYRQAAGRGLQLLFYSVGIGQISSEVPQNLSASRPQDRQFILSSKKLLLSDSGFYLCAWSSKTAGNNSPLHFGNGTRLTVT.

This clone has just one count. This rearrangement joins TRBV9 to TRBJ2-1; TRBD2 matches at 7 bases. There are 15 residues in the CDR3. Germline V gene lookup returns CDR1 SGDLS and CDR2 YYNGEE. V gave up 0 bases and J gave up 3 bases; unmatched junction bases: 3. CDR3 in amino acids: CASSVGLADYNEQFF. In DNA form, the CDR3 reads TGTGCCAGCAGCGTAGGGCTAGCGGACTACAATGAGCAGTTCTTC.

The gene calls are TRBV6-5 and TRBJ2-3; D possibly corresponds to TRBD2 (7 bases). Germline loops: CDR1 MNHEY, CDR2 SVGAGI. The CDR3 is 15 residues long. The germline V and J ends were trimmed by 4 bases and 3 bases, with 14 bases remaining between them. The CDR3 bases are TGTGCCAGCAGTTTTCGGGGGGCTGAGACAGATACGCAGTATTTT. It translates to CASSFRGAETDTQYF.

This clone has a handful of counts. This chain links TRBV6-5 with TRBJ1-2; a weak D match, TRBD1 (5 bases). Deletions cut 0 bases from V and 2 bases from J, with 7 bases between. The CDR3 totals 14 residues. Germline CDR1 reads MNHEY; CDR2 reads SVGAGI. The chain's CDR3 is CASSYSEGNYGYTF. The CDR3 coding sequence is TGTGCCAGCAGTTACTCCGAGGGGAACTATGGCTACACCTTC.

The table lists this clone with a count of one. The chain has TRBV6-1 and TRBJ1-5; D might be TRBD1 (6 bases). Trimming cost V 4 bases and J 1 base, with 17 bases left between them. Germline values: CDR1 MNHNS, CDR2 SASEGT. This CDR3 spans 17 amino acids. CDR3 region: CASSGPAGAYSNQPQHF. Here the CDR3 DNA reads TGTGCCAGCAGTGGGCCTGCGGGGGCGTACAGCAATCAGCCCCAGCATTTT.

V is TRBV19 and J is TRBJ2-7; possible D gene TRBD2, 5 bases. The V and J ends lost 3 bases and 6 bases respectively, with 15 bases between them. Germline CDR1 and CDR2: LNHDA and SQIVND (reference sequence). The CDR3 spans 14 residues. CDR3: CASSMGAGAREQYF. Here the CDR3 DNA reads TGTGCCAGTAGTATGGGTGCGGGTGCTCGCGAGCAGTACTTC.

V usage is TRBV5-1 and J usage is TRBJ2-5, with a weak D call TRBD2 (6 bases). This CDR3 region has 13 residues. Trimming shortened V by 0 bases and J by 6 bases, and 9 bases separated the two germline ends. In germline, CDR1 is SGHRS, CDR2 YFSETQ. The DNA of the CDR3 is TGCGCCAGCAGCTTGGGTAGCGGCAAGACCCAGTACTTC. Amino acid sequence: CASSLGSGKTQYF.

This clone was counted between two and nine times. V and J are TRBV10-3 and TRBJ2-7; D gene ambiguous. Germline values: CDR1 ENHRY, CDR2 SYGVKD. The V and J ends lost 3 bases and 5 bases respectively, with 8 bases between them. The CDR3 sequence is 12 residues long. For the CDR3, the DNA is TGTGCCATCAGTGATATCCCCCACGAGCAGTACTTC. Amino acids: CAISDIPHEQYF.

The chain links TRBV11-2 to TRBJ2-7, with D perhaps matching TRBD1 (6 bases). CDR3 size: 13 residues. Germline values: CDR1 SGHAT, CDR2 FQNNGV. Trimming cost V 6 bases and J 2 bases, with 11 bases left between them. Here the CDR3 reads CASSRQVTYEQYF. The CDR3 DNA follows: TGTGCCAGCAGTCGACAGGTAACCTACGAGCAGTACTTC.

The J gene is TRBJ2-5, the V gene TRBV5-4; a weak D match, TRBD1 (6 bases). This CDR3 is built from 14 residues. CDR1 is SGHNT, CDR2 YYREEE, per germline (reference sequence). The V gene lost 4 bases and the J gene lost 5 bases, with 15 bases spanning the gap. CDR3 bases: TGTGCCAGCAGCGGCCCCAGGGGCGACGAGACCCAGTACTTC. As protein: CASSGPRGDETQYF.